This T cell receptor beta chain was sequenced in a study of blood T cell repertoires in COVID-19. Study background: Samples came from the United States, Italy and Spain, spanning acute and convalescent COVID-19. PBMCs, B-cell-depleted T cells, or T cells were the source of the cDNA or gDNA that made up the material.

In the original workflow: How many nucleated cells were present was estimated from reference gene primer amplification. Here immunoSEQ multiplex PCR was the method, and the copy in TCRdb shows in-frame clones only, minus some. V and J calls and clone size follow that table, whereas D and trimming were derived from the DNA. Here the sample spans 90,000 to 120,000 clones, around 89% being singletons. Specimen: peripheral blood. The clonotype was recovered from a man in his forties with active or convalescent COVID-19.

The CDR3 loop reads CAMKKTDKSGYTF. For the CDR3, the DNA is TGTGCCATGAAAAAGACAGACAAGAGTGGCTACACCTTC. The chain has TRBV10-3 and TRBJ1-2; tentative D call: TRBD1 (5 bases). V gave up 9 bases and J gave up 7 bases, with 18 bases separating them. This CDR3 spans 13 amino acids. Germline V CDR1 and CDR2: ENHRY, SYGVKD.